Here is one T cell receptor (beta chain) with its context. The entry originates in a study of Graves' ophthalmopathy and Graves' hyperthyroidism. Study-wide background: The blood sample was drawn at first diagnosis and before any treatment.

Other autoimmune disease, uncontrolled infection, pregnancy and lactation led to exclusion. Amplified material comprised TCR beta CDR3 regions derived from RNA transcripts. A first-round RT-PCR used HTBI primers, followed by a second-round multiplex PCR. TCRdb used MiXCR to reprocess the multiplex PCR reads, holding one entry per CDR3 protein. The sample contains 740,000 or so distinct CDR3 sequences, roughly two fifths of which appear only once. CDR3 length: 14 residues. V dropped 7 bases and J dropped 7 bases, with 19 bases sitting between them. Germline lookup yields CDR1 MNHNY and CDR2 SVGAGI (reference sequence).

The chain is built from TRBV6-6 and TRBJ2-5; D might be TRBD1 (6 bases). The sample consisted of peripheral blood. This receptor was taken from an adult man with Graves' ophthalmopathy. The CDR3 DNA sequence: TGTGCCAGCACTGATAATAGCTACAGGGCGACCCAGTACTTC. Protein: CASTDNSYRATQYF.